This T cell receptor (beta chain) was sequenced in a study of radiotherapy plus CTLA-4 blockade in lung cancer. Focal radiation and CTLA-4 blockade (ipilimumab) were tested in chemo-refractory metastatic non-small-cell lung cancer patients. Measured with immunoSEQ multiplex PCR; TCRdb has only the in-frame clones, and not every one. The sample contains tens of thousands of clones, around 75% of which appear only once. Study-level points and caveats: Early blood T cell clone dynamics, with interferon-beta, were reported to best predict response. Once radiotherapy plus ipilimumab had been given, TCR clones derived from tumor expanded in blood.

V trimming: 3 bases; J trimming: 10 bases; junction bases outside the gene matches: 4. CDR3 size: 12 residues. Germline-derived CDR1 and CDR2 are SGHNT and YYREEE (reference sequence). As for this clone: Its cognate antigen is unknown.

This TCR derives from a human donor with non-small cell lung cancer who had a complete response to radiotherapy plus ipilimumab. The genes are TRBV5-4 and TRBJ2-3, with TRBD1 matching over 8 bases. The sample here was peripheral blood, taken from a patient treated with radiotherapy plus ipilimumab. The CDR3 DNA is TGTGCCAGCAGCTCCGACAGGGGACCGCAGTATTTT. It is translated as CASSSDRGPQYF.